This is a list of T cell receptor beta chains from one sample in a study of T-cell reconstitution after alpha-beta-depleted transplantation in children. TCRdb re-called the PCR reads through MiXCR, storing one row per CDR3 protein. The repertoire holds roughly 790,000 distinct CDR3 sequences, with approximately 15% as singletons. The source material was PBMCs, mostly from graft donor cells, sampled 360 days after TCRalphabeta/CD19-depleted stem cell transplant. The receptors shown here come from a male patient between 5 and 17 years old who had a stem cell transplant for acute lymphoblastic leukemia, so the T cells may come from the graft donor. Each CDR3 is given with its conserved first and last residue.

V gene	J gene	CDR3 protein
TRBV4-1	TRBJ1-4	CASSQADVSTGQLFF
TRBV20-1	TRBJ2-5	CSARLAGGPLSPTEETQYF
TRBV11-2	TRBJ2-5	CASSILGTSVFQETQYF
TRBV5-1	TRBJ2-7	CASSLEAGGLYEQYF
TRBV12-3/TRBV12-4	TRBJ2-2	CASSSAAGGRGGELFF
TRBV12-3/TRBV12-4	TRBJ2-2	CASSPPLAGKVRDTGELFF
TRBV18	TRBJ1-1	CASTPDGENTEAFF
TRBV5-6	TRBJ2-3	CASSLALISGVTDTQYF
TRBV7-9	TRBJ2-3	CASSFTVGGEDTQYF
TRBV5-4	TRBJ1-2	CASSLDRGHGGYTF